This T cell receptor beta chain was recovered during a study of T cells in localized non-small cell lung cancer. Study-wide points: Compared with tumor, uninvolved adjacent lung displayed greater T cell clonality, ranking highest overall.

The CDR3 totals 14 residues. The germline CDR1 and CDR2 sequences are LNHNV and YYDKDF (reference sequence). Trimming left V 1 base short and J 5 bases short, with 9 bases between. Some clones are missing from TCRdb's copy, which holds only in-frame ones; the method was immunoSEQ multiplex PCR. The repertoire holds several hundred clones, with around 25% as singletons. Note on this clone: No antigen is known for it.

The sequence was collected from a woman between 35 and 70 years old with stage III lung adenocarcinoma. The starting material was lung tumor tissue, obtained before any cancer treatment. The chain carries TRBV15 and TRBJ2-1; D is ambiguous. CDR3 in DNA: TGTGCCACCAGCAGAGCCATACCGCACAATGAGCAGTTCTTC. Its protein is CATSRAIPHNEQFF.